This entry lists 25 T cell receptor beta chains sequenced from one sample in a study of response to subunit inactivated influenza vaccine. Via MiXCR, TCRdb re-called the RT-PCR reads, giving one row per CDR3 protein. Here the sample spans roughly 710,000 distinct CDR3 sequences, 11% to 15% being singletons. Sequences were derived from PBMCs from blood, sampled around 15 days before vaccination. These receptors all come from a man aged 45-65 years who received an inactivated influenza vaccine.

This clonotype was seen repeatedly, ten times or more. The chain uses TRBV7-9 and TRBJ2-2; TRBD2 matches 8 bases. This CDR3 is 16 amino acids long. Germline CDR1 and CDR2: SEHNR and FQNEAQ (reference sequence). V shed 4 bases, J shed 6 bases, and the junction held 10 bases outside the gene matches. The DNA of the CDR3 is TGTGCCAGCAGCTCAAAAGTGAGGACTAGCTCCGGGGAGCTGTTTTTT. It translates to CASSSKVRTSSGELFF. The variable domain in full, completed from reference TRBV7-9 and TRBJ2-2, reads DTGVSQNPRHKITKRGQNVTFRCDPISEHNRLYWYRQTLGQGPEFLTYFQNEAQLEKSRLLSDRFSAERPKGSFSTLEIQRTEQGDSAMYLCASSSKVRTSSGELFFGEGSRLTVL.

The J gene is TRBJ2-3, the V gene TRBV12-3 or TRBV12-4; the match to TRBD1 covers 7 bases. After removal of 3 bases from V and 1 base from J, the junction contained 7 bases not matched to a gene. This CDR3 spans 16 amino acids. In nucleotides, the CDR3 is TGTGCCAGCAGTTTTGGGGACAGCGTACGCACAGATACGCAGTATTTT. The encoded protein is CASSFGDSVRTDTQYF.

V usage is TRBV6-1 and J usage is TRBJ1-3, with D uncertain. The germline V gene has CDR1 MNHNS and CDR2 SASEGT. The V and J ends lost 7 bases and 2 bases respectively, with 9 bases between them. CDR3 length: 13 residues. In DNA, the CDR3 is TGTGCCAGCACGCGGCAGGCTGGAAACACCATATATTTT. Amino acid sequence: CASTRQAGNTIYF.

Only a few counts were recorded for this clonotype. The chain carries TRBV4-2 and TRBJ1-3, with D maybe TRBD1 (6 bases). CDR3 length equals 15 residues. V was trimmed by 4 bases and J by 0 bases, leaving 10 bases between them. Per the germline V gene, CDR1 is LGHNA and CDR2 is YNFKEQ. The CDR3 reads CASSPDRTSGNTIYF. CDR3 DNA sequence: TGTGCCAGCAGCCCTGACAGGACCTCTGGAAACACCATATATTTT.

This clonotype was detected only a few times. The V and J genes are TRBV28 and TRBJ2-2, with D maybe TRBD1 (7 bases). The germline V gene has CDR1 MDHEN and CDR2 SYDVKM. V lost 5 bases, J lost 4 bases, and 14 bases lay in between. CDR3 length: 15 residues. The CDR3: CASSPPQGGTGELFF. In nucleotides, the CDR3 is TGTGCCAGCAGTCCCCCCCAGGGGGGCACCGGGGAGCTGTTTTTT.

This chain links TRBV12-3 or TRBV12-4 with TRBJ2-5; 9 bases agree with TRBD2. The CDR3 is made up of 14 amino acids. Trimming removed 6 bases from V and 3 bases from J; junction bases left unmatched: 5. CDR3 in DNA: TGTGCCAGCAGAACGACTAGCGGAGAAGAGACCCAGTACTTC. It codes for CASRTTSGEETQYF.

This clonotype showed up many times. The chain recombines TRBV4-3 with TRBJ1-5; 7 bases agree with TRBD1. With 2 bases clipped from V and 7 bases from J, the junction kept 5 bases outside the gene matches. The CDR3 extends over 14 amino acids. The germline gives CDR1 LGHNA, CDR2 YSLEER. CDR3 coding DNA: TGCGCCAGCAGCCAAAACAGGGGCTTACAGCCCCAGCATTTT. It translates to CASSQNRGLQPQHF.

This clonotype was observed a few times. This sequence joins TRBV4-3 and TRBJ1-2, with no clear D. Germline CDR1 and CDR2: LGHNA and YSLEER. Trimming left V 4 bases short and J 3 bases short, with 12 bases between. The CDR3 loop spans 14 amino acids. The CDR3 here is CASSLLQADYGYTF. CDR3 coding DNA: TGCGCCAGCAGCCTATTGCAGGCAGACTATGGCTACACCTTC.

CDR3 in amino acids: CSVPGEGTTREKLFF. DNA of the CDR3: TGCAGCGTCCCTGGGGAGGGAACCACTAGGGAAAAACTGTTTTTT. The rearrangement links TRBV29-1 to TRBJ1-4, with D unclear. V was trimmed by 6 bases and J by 8 bases, leaving 22 bases between them. The CDR3 runs 15 residues. CDR1 is SQVTM, CDR2 ANQGSEA, per germline.

Only a few counts were recorded for this clonotype. The chain carries TRBV6-2 or TRBV6-3 and TRBJ2-6; no definite D call. The CDR3 runs to 15 residues. Germline CDR1 reads MNHEY; CDR2 reads SVGEGT. The V end was cut by 2 bases, the J end by 2 bases, with 7 bases between. CDR3 bases: TGTGCCAGCAGTTACCCCGTGACTGGGGCCAACGTCCTGACTTTC. It codes for CASSYPVTGANVLTF.

This clonotype was counted ten times or more. This rearrangement joins TRBV4-2 to TRBJ2-7; 8 bases are a match to TRBD1. Germline lookup yields CDR1 LGHNA and CDR2 YNFKEQ. The CDR3 runs 16 residues. The junction had 9 bases not matched to a gene; V was cut back by 0 bases and J by 5 bases. Here the CDR3 DNA reads TGTGCCAGCAGCCAAGATCTTGGGACAGGCCGCAACGAGCAGTACTTC. Translated: CASSQDLGTGRNEQYF.

This chain joins TRBV12-3 or TRBV12-4 and TRBJ2-3; D perhaps matches TRBD1 (6 bases). V was cut by 5 bases and J by 6 bases, with 21 bases left in between. The CDR3 has 16 amino acids. CDR3 bases: TGTGCCAGCAGTCCTGGGACACGCGGTGGGGCGGATACGCAGTATTTT. Protein: CASSPGTRGGADTQYF.

The chain couples TRBV20-1 to TRBJ2-1, with D maybe TRBD1 (5 bases). V gave up 2 bases and J gave up 3 bases, with 11 bases separating them. Germline V lookup: CDR1 DFQATT, CDR2 SNEGSKA (reference sequence). This CDR3 comprises 14 residues. CDR3 coding DNA: TGCAGTGCTAGAAGGGGCAGGAACTACAATGAGCAGTTCTTC. This codes for CSARRGRNYNEQFF.

This clonotype was observed a few times. The rearrangement uses TRBV12-3 or TRBV12-4 and TRBJ2-7; 8 bases match TRBD1. The CDR3 is made up of 15 amino acids. V shed 5 bases and J 2 bases; nucleotides not matched to a gene: 8. CDR3 nucleotide sequence: TGTGCCAGCAGTCCCCAGGGGGCGCTCACCTACGAGCAGTACTTC. Protein product: CASSPQGALTYEQYF.

This clonotype turned up a few times. The chain employs TRBV5-5 and TRBJ2-7; D call uncertain. V was shortened by 4 bases and J by 2 bases, with 13 bases between the two germline ends. Germline V CDR1 and CDR2: SGHKS, YYEKEE (reference sequence). The length of the CDR3 is 14 residues. CDR3 residues: CASSRRSATYEQYF. The CDR3 nucleotides are TGTGCCAGCAGCCGGCGGAGTGCCACCTACGAGCAGTACTTC.

This clonotype appeared a single time. The rearrangement joins TRBV29-1 to TRBJ2-1; TRBD1 matches 8 bases. The length of the CDR3 is 17 residues. From germline, CDR1 is SQVTM and CDR2 ANQGSEA. V lost 0 bases, J lost 1 base, and 8 bases stayed unmatched. CDR3 in DNA: TGCAGCGTTGAAGAACAGGGGGAGATTTCATCCTACAATGAGCAGTTCTTC. It yields the protein CSVEEQGEISSYNEQFF.

The table lists this clonotype with a few counts. CDR3: CASSLGRDRGYTGELFF. CDR3 nucleotides: TGTGCCAGCAGCTTAGGCCGGGACAGGGGATACACCGGGGAGCTGTTTTTT. This chain joins TRBV7-2 and TRBJ2-2, with 10 bases aligning to TRBD1. Germline loops: CDR1 SGHTA, CDR2 FQGNSA. The CDR3 is 17 amino acids. V lost 1 base and J lost 3; bases outside the gene matches: 5. The full variable domain, rest sourced from reference TRBV7-2 and TRBJ2-2, is GAGVSQSPSNKVTEKGKDVELRCDPISGHTALYWYRQSLGQGLEFLIYFQGNSAPDKSGLPSDRFSAERTGGSVSTLTIQRTQQEDSAVYLCASSLGRDRGYTGELFFGEGSRLTVL.

The rearrangement links TRBV20-1 to TRBJ2-7; D remains unclear. Trimming left V 4 bases short and J 1 base short, with 8 bases between. Per germline, CDR1 DFQATT and CDR2 SNEGSKA (reference sequence). This CDR3 spans 12 amino acids. The CDR3 is CSAIDRSYEQYF. Written as DNA, the CDR3 is TGCAGTGCTATCGACCGATCCTACGAGCAGTACTTC.

V gene TRBV5-1 combines with J gene TRBJ2-5; 7 positions agree with TRBD2. The V segment lost 0 bases and the J segment 4 bases; nucleotides outside the gene matches: 3. The CDR3 runs 14 residues. The germline V gene encodes CDR1 SGHRS and CDR2 YFSETQ. In DNA form, the CDR3 reads TGCGCCAGCAGCTTGGCCCCGGGGGGAGAGACCCAGTACTTC. Protein product: CASSLAPGGETQYF. Filled out from reference TRBV5-1 and TRBJ2-5, the complete variable domain reads KAGVTQTPRYLIKTRGQQVTLSCSPISGHRSVSWYQQTPGQGLQFLFEYFSETQRNKGNFPGRFSGRQFSNSRSEMNVSTLELGDSALYLCASSLAPGGETQYFGPGTRLLVL.

The gene calls are TRBV2 and TRBJ2-1; 7 bases match TRBD1. From germline, CDR1 is SNHLY and CDR2 FYNNEI. V shed 5 bases and J 4 bases; nucleotides not matched to a gene: 5. The CDR3 contains 14 residues. CDR3 residues: CASSHQTGYNEQFF. The DNA of the CDR3 is TGTGCCAGCAGTCACCAGACAGGGTACAATGAGCAGTTCTTC.

This rearrangement joins TRBV5-1 to TRBJ1-1; tentative D call: TRBD1 (5 bases). CDR1 is SGHRS and CDR2 is YFSETQ in the germline V gene. This CDR3 spans 17 amino acids. The germline V and J ends were trimmed by 0 bases and 0 bases, with 15 bases remaining between them. Here the CDR3 reads CASSLGPGGTVNTEAFF. CDR3 nucleotide sequence: TGCGCCAGCAGCTTGGGGCCGGGAGGGACTGTGAACACTGAAGCTTTCTTT.

This clonotype was detected a few times. CDR3 DNA: TGCAGCGTTGGGACCCCGGGAGATACGCAGTATTTT. Translation gives CSVGTPGDTQYF. The chain employs TRBV29-1 and TRBJ2-3, with D uncertain. From germline, CDR1 is SQVTM and CDR2 ANQGSEA. Trimming left V 4 bases short and J 5 bases short, with 10 bases between. CDR3 length: 12 residues.

In its sample, this clonotype was seen many times. The chain combines TRBV20-1 with TRBJ1-5; TRBD1 aligns across 9 bases. The junction had 4 bases not matched to a gene; V was cut back by 2 bases and J by 5 bases. The CDR3 runs to 14 residues. Germline V gene lookup returns CDR1 DFQATT and CDR2 SNEGSKA (reference sequence). The DNA for the CDR3 is TGCAGTGCTAGAACGACAGGGGGTTATCAGCCCCAGCATTTT. Encoded protein: CSARTTGGYQPQHF.

This clonotype has a handful of counts. The J gene is TRBJ2-3, the V gene TRBV28, with TRBD2 identical over 7 bases. V gave up 5 bases and J gave up 5 bases; unmatched junction bases: 10. The CDR3 has 15 residues. Germline CDR1 reads MDHEN; CDR2 reads SYDVKM. The CDR3 DNA reads as TGTGCCAGCAGTCCACCGGGACTAACGAAAGATACGCAGTATTTT. The encoded protein is CASSPPGLTKDTQYF.

This clonotype was seen repeatedly, ten times or more. At one end, the junction sequence differs from germline, possibly due to a read error. This rearrangement joins TRBV18 to TRBJ1-5, with D possibly TRBD1 on 5 matching bases. The germline CDR1 and CDR2 sequences are KGHSH and LQKENI. The length of the CDR3 is 14 residues. In nucleotides, the CDR3 is TGCGCCAGCAGCCCAGACAGTAGCAATCAGCCCCAGCATTTT. Translating gives CASSPDSSNQPQHF. The whole variable domain, filled in from reference TRBV18 and TRBJ1-5, reads NAGVMQNPRHLVRRRGQEARLRCSPMKGHSHVYWYRQLPEEGLKFMVYLQKENIIDESGMPKERFSAEFPKEGPSILRIQQVVRGDSAAYFCASSPDSSNQPQHFGDGTRLSIL.